The 22 T cell receptor beta chains reported below all come from one sample, sequenced in a study of PD-1 blockade in classical Hodgkin lymphoma. Using immunoSEQ multiplex PCR, the repertoire was profiled, and TCRdb retains in-frame clones only, with some absent. Of roughly 23,000 clones listed, roughly 90% are singletons. As for time point: newly diagnosed, previously untreated cHL patient sample. Magnetic negative selection purified CD4+ T cells from thawed PBMCs. Specimen: CD4+ T cells from blood. The receptors were gathered from a human donor with classical Hodgkin lymphoma.

This chain links TRBV5-1 with TRBJ2-2; D may match TRBD1 or TRBD2 (6 bases each). CDR3 length: 15 residues. V lost 2 bases and J lost 3, with 11 bases in between. Germline CDR1 is SGHRS and CDR2 is YFSETQ. For the CDR3, the DNA is TGCGCCAGCAGCTTTGGGGGGCCGGACACCGGGGAGCTGTTTTTT. Amino acids: CASSFGGPDTGELFF.

The gene calls are TRBV7-9 and TRBJ2-5, with TRBD2 as a possible D gene (5 bases). The V end was cut by 5 bases, the J end by 7 bases, with 17 bases between. In germline, CDR1 is SEHNR, CDR2 FQNEAQ (reference sequence). The CDR3 has 14 amino acids. The CDR3 region has the DNA TGTGCCAGCAGCCAAGCTAGCCACGGACCGACCCAGTACTTC. This encodes CASSQASHGPTQYF. Full variable domain (outside the CDR3, taken from reference TRBV7-9 and TRBJ2-5): DTGVSQNPRHKITKRGQNVTFRCDPISEHNRLYWYRQTLGQGPEFLTYFQNEAQLEKSRLLSDRFSAERPKGSFSTLEIQRTEQGDSAMYLCASSQASHGPTQYFGPGTRLLVL.

This CDR3 is CASSPPGLGANVLTF. CDR3 in DNA: TGTGCCAGCTCACCACCGGGGCTAGGGGCCAACGTCCTGACTTTC. The chain combines TRBV18 with TRBJ2-6; TRBD1 might be the D (5 bases). Trimming took 0 bases from V and 4 from J, leaving 7 bases between them. Germline lookup yields CDR1 KGHSH and CDR2 LQKENI. The CDR3 consists of 15 residues.

The chain links TRBV4-1 to TRBJ2-1, with TRBD2 matching 12 bases. This CDR3 region has 17 residues. The germline V gene encodes CDR1 MGHRA and CDR2 YSYEKL. The trim removed 1 base at V and 4 bases at J, leaving 5 bases unmatched. CDR3 sequence (DNA): TGCGCCAGCAGCCAAGGACTGGGGACTAGCGGGTACAATGAGCAGTTCTTC. It specifies CASSQGLGTSGYNEQFF.

The chain links TRBV6-1 to TRBJ2-5, with TRBD2 identical over 8 bases. With 2 bases clipped from V and 2 bases from J, the junction kept 1 base outside the gene matches. This CDR3 has 14 amino acids. Germline V gene lookup returns CDR1 MNHNS and CDR2 SASEGT. CDR3 bases: TGTGCCAGCAGTGAAACTAGCGGACAAGAGACCCAGTACTTC. Protein: CASSETSGQETQYF.

The chain uses TRBV5-6 and TRBJ2-7; 10 positions agree with TRBD2. CDR3 length equals 15 residues. After removal of 4 bases from V and 6 bases from J, the junction contained 10 bases not matched to a gene. Germline V lookup: CDR1 SGHDT, CDR2 YYEEEE. The chain's CDR3 is CASSRLAGIPGEQYF. CDR3 nucleotide sequence: TGTGCCAGCAGCCGACTAGCGGGTATCCCTGGCGAGCAGTACTTC.

The chain couples TRBV12-5 to TRBJ2-2, with 7 nucleotides matching TRBD1. The CDR3 is made up of 15 amino acids. J was trimmed by 3 bases and V by 4 bases; bases with no gene match: 5. Per the germline V gene, CDR1 is LGHNT and CDR2 is FRNRAP. The DNA for the CDR3 is TGTGCTAGTGGTTGGGGACAGCTACACACCGGGGAGCTGTTTTTT. This codes for CASGWGQLHTGELFF. Together with reference TRBV12-5 and TRBJ2-2, the CDR3 gives the full variable domain: DARVTQTPRHKVTEMGQEVTMRCQPILGHNTVFWYRQTMMQGLELLAYFRNRAPLDDSGMPKDRFSAEMPDATLATLKIQPSEPRDSAVYFCASGWGQLHTGELFFGEGSRLTVL.

This clone was seen only once. The rearrangement links TRBV5-1 to TRBJ2-6; D gene ambiguous. The germline gives CDR1 SGHRS, CDR2 YFSETQ. Between the trimmed V and J ends, which lost 5 bases and 2 bases, there was a span of 14 bases. This CDR3 comprises 16 residues. CDR3 protein: CASRRVGLPGANVLTF. The CDR3 DNA reads TGCGCCAGCAGACGAGTCGGTCTACCTGGGGCCAACGTCCTGACTTTC. The whole variable domain, remainder taken from reference TRBV5-1 and TRBJ2-6, is KAGVTQTPRYLIKTRGQQVTLSCSPISGHRSVSWYQQTPGQGLQFLFEYFSETQRNKGNFPGRFSGRQFSNSRSEMNVSTLELGDSALYLCASRRVGLPGANVLTFGAGSRLTVL.

The count of this clone is one. The chain joins TRBV7-9 to TRBJ2-5; D is unresolved. V was pared by 5 bases and J by 1 base, with 11 bases between. CDR1 and CDR2 from the germline V gene are SEHNR and FQNEAQ (reference sequence). The CDR3 spans 14 residues. The CDR3 sequence: CASSPQRPQETQYF. The CDR3, as DNA: TGTGCCAGCAGCCCCCAACGGCCCCAAGAGACCCAGTACTTC.

The chain is built from TRBV28 and TRBJ1-5; unclear D gene. The length of the CDR3 is 14 residues. With 2 bases removed from V and 9 bases from J, the gap between germline ends came to 14 bases. CDR1 is MDHEN and CDR2 is SYDVKM in the germline V gene. CDR3 region: CASSLERSRRPQHF. As DNA, the CDR3 is TGTGCCAGCAGTTTAGAAAGATCGCGTAGGCCCCAGCATTTT.

V usage is TRBV6-4 and J usage is TRBJ2-1, with 7 bases matching TRBD1. CDR3 size: 13 residues. The V segment lost 6 bases and the J segment 10 bases; nucleotides outside the gene matches: 9. Germline V gene sequence: CDR1 MRHNA, CDR2 SNTAGT. CDR3 sequence reads: CASRGTAVGEQFF. The CDR3 coding sequence is TGTGCCAGCAGGGGGACAGCCGTAGGGGAGCAGTTCTTC.

V gene TRBV18 combines with J gene TRBJ1-5; D is uncertain. Germline V gene sequence: CDR1 KGHSH, CDR2 LQKENI. The CDR3 length is 13 residues. The V end lost 3 bases, the J end lost 6 bases, and 9 bases lay between the germline ends. The CDR3 coding sequence is TGTGCCAGCTCACCCGGGGTGGGTCAGCCCCAGCATTTT. Its protein is CASSPGVGQPQHF.

The J gene is TRBJ2-1, the V gene TRBV6-1; maybe TRBD2 (5 bases). The CDR3 loop spans 16 amino acids. Germline values: CDR1 MNHNS, CDR2 SASEGT. The ends were cut back, 4 bases at V and 0 bases at J, with 13 bases in the middle. The CDR3 sequence: CASSVWRASSYNEQFF. DNA for the CDR3: TGTGCCAGCAGTGTTTGGCGGGCCAGCTCCTACAATGAGCAGTTCTTC.

The chain combines TRBV5-4 with TRBJ2-7; D is ambiguous. There are 11 residues in the CDR3. V was clipped by 4 bases and J by 3 bases, with 5 bases between them. In germline, CDR1 is SGHNT, CDR2 YYREEE (reference sequence). In DNA form, the CDR3 reads TGTGCCAGCAGCAACAGCTACGAGCAGTACTTC. Translation gives CASSNSYEQYF.

CDR3 in DNA: TGTGCCAGCACAACCGGGACACCGACCTACGAGCAGTACTTC. It translates to CASTTGTPTYEQYF. The rearrangement uses TRBV28 and TRBJ2-7, with D perhaps TRBD1 (6 bases). Germline CDR1 and CDR2: MDHEN and SYDVKM. The CDR3 extends over 14 amino acids. Between the trimmed V and J ends, which lost 7 bases and 2 bases, there was a span of 15 bases.

This chain joins TRBV5-8 and TRBJ2-7; D is unresolved. This CDR3 spans 12 amino acids. The V end was cut by 3 bases, the J end by 4 bases, with 8 bases between. The germline V gene has CDR1 SGHTS and CDR2 YDEGEE. CDR3 residues: CASSSTLYEQYF. DNA for the CDR3: TGTGCCAGCAGCTCGACACTTTACGAGCAGTACTTC.

This clone has more than one count but fewer than ten. This sequence joins TRBV7-9 and TRBJ1-1; 9 bases match TRBD1. Germline trimming cut 4 bases from V and 3 bases from J; bases unmatched to any gene: 3. The CDR3 loop spans 14 amino acids. Per germline, CDR1 SEHNR and CDR2 FQNEAQ (reference sequence). CDR3 sequence reads: CASSSQGADTEAFF. The CDR3 DNA sequence: TGTGCCAGCAGCTCACAGGGGGCCGACACTGAAGCTTTCTTT.

V usage is TRBV6-4 and J usage is TRBJ2-1; TRBD2 aligns across 7 bases. CDR3 length: 16 amino acids. Looked up from germline, CDR1 is MRHNA and CDR2 is SNTAGT. The ends lost 4 bases at V and 6 bases at J; junction bases unmatched: 12. CDR3 amino acids: CASSARTGTMANEQFF. CDR3 bases: TGTGCCAGCAGTGCTAGGACCGGGACTATGGCCAATGAGCAGTTCTTC.

The V call is TRBV5-5, the J call TRBJ1-1; D is unclear. Trimming removed 5 bases at V and 0 bases at J, with 11 bases between. Germline lookup yields CDR1 SGHKS and CDR2 YYEKEE (reference sequence). The CDR3 has 14 amino acids. The CDR3 DNA sequence: TGTGCCAGCAGTCCCGACCGGTTGAACACTGAAGCTTTCTTT. This sequence encodes CASSPDRLNTEAFF.

The genes are TRBV2 and TRBJ1-2; 8 positions agree with TRBD1. CDR1 is SNHLY and CDR2 is FYNNEI in the germline V gene. The CDR3 spans 13 residues. J gave up 4 bases and V 5 bases, and 3 bases lay outside the gene matches. CDR3 nucleotides: TGTGCCAGCAGTTTTGACAGGGGCTATGGCTACACCTTC. Translating it yields CASSFDRGYGYTF.

This rearrangement joins TRBV18 to TRBJ2-3, with 11 bases fitting TRBD2. The V segment lost 3 bases and the J segment 0 bases; nucleotides outside the gene matches: 14. The germline gives CDR1 KGHSH, CDR2 LQKENI. This CDR3 spans 20 amino acids. The DNA of the CDR3 is TGTGCCAGCTCACCTAATGGCCTAGCGGGGGGACTTTCTAGCACAGATACGCAGTATTTT. Translation gives CASSPNGLAGGLSSTDTQYF.

The rearrangement joins TRBV5-4 to TRBJ1-4; D is perhaps TRBD1 (5 bases). V lost 4 bases and J lost 8, with 15 bases in between. The CDR3 sequence is 14 residues long. CDR1 SGHNT and CDR2 YYREEE come from the germline V gene (reference sequence). The CDR3 spells CASSTGTVGEKLFF. The CDR3 nucleotides read TGTGCCAGCAGCACTGGGACGGTCGGAGAAAAACTGTTTTTT.